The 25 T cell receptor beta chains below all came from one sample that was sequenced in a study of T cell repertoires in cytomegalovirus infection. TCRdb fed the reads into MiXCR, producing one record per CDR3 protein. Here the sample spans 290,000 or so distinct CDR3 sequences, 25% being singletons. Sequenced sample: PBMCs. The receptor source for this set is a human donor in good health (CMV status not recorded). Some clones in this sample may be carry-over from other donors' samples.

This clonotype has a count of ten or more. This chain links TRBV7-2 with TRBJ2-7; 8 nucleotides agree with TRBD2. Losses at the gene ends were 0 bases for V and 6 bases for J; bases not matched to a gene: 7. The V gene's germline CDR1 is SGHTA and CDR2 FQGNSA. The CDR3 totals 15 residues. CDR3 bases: TGTGCCAGCAGCTTAGCGGGGACTAGTTCCGTCGAGCAGTACTTC. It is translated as CASSLAGTSSVEQYF.

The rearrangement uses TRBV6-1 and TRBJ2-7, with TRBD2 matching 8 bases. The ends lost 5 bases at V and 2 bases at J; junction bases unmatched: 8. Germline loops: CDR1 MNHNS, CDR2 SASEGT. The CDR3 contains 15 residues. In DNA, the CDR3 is TGTGCCAGCAGTTCCCCGGGACTAGTCACCTACGAGCAGTACTTC. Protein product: CASSSPGLVTYEQYF.

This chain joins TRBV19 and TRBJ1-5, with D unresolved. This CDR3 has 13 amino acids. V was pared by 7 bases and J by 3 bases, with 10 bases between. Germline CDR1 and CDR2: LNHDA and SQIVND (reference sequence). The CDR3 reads CASNFLVNQPQHF. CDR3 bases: TGTGCCAGTAACTTTTTAGTCAATCAGCCCCAGCATTTT.

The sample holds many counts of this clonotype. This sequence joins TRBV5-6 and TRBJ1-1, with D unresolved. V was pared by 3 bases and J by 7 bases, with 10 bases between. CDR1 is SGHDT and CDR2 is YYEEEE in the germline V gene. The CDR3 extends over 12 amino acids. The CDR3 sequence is CASSSVESEAFF. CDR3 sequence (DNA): TGTGCCAGCAGCTCGGTTGAGAGTGAAGCTTTCTTT.

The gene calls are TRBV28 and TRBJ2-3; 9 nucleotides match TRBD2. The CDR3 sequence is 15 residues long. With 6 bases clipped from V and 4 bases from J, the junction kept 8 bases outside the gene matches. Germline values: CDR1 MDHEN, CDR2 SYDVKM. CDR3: CASSVREGVSDTQYF. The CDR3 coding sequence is TGTGCCAGCAGCGTGCGGGAGGGGGTTTCAGATACGCAGTATTTT.

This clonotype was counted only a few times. CDR3 protein: CASSSPGRTSYEQYF. CDR3 in DNA: TGTGCCAGCAGTTCTCCGGGACGGACCTCCTACGAGCAGTACTTC. The gene calls are TRBV6-6 and TRBJ2-7; D possibly uses TRBD1 or TRBD2 (5 bases each). Germline V lookup: CDR1 MNHNY, CDR2 SVGAGI (reference sequence). V lost 4 bases to trimming and J lost 0 bases, with 13 bases between them. The CDR3 has 15 amino acids.

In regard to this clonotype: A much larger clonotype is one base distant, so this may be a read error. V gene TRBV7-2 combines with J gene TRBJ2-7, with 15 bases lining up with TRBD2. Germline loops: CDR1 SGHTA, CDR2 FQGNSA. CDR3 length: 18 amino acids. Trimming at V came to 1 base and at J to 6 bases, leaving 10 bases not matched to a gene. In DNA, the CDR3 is TGTGCCAGCAGCTTAGTTCCCTCGGGACTAGCGGGAGGCATCGAGCAGTACTTC. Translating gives CASSLVPSGLAGGIEQYF.

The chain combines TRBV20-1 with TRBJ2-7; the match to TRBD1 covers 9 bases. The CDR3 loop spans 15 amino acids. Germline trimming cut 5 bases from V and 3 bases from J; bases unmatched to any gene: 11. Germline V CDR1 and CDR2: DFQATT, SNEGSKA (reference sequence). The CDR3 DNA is TGCAGTGCTTCCCAGGTCGGGACAGGGTTCTACGAGCAGTACTTC. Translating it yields CSASQVGTGFYEQYF.

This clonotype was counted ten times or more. The CDR3 protein is CASSYSIPGATNEKLFF. Written as DNA, the CDR3 is TGTGCCAGCAGTTACTCGATTCCCGGGGCAACTAATGAAAAACTGTTTTTT. The V and J genes are TRBV6-2 or TRBV6-3 and TRBJ1-4; D not certain. Germline V CDR1 and CDR2: MNHEY, SVGEGT. This CDR3 comprises 17 residues. The ends were cut back, 0 bases at V and 0 bases at J, with 11 bases in the middle.

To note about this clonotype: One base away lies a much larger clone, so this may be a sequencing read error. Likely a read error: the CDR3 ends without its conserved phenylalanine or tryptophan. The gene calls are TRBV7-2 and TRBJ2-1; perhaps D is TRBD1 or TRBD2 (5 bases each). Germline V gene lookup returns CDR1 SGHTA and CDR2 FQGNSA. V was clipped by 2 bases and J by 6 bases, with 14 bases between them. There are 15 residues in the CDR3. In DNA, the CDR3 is TGTGCCAGCAGCTTATCGGGGCCAGCCAGCAATGAGCAGTTCTAC. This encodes CASSLSGPASNEQFY.

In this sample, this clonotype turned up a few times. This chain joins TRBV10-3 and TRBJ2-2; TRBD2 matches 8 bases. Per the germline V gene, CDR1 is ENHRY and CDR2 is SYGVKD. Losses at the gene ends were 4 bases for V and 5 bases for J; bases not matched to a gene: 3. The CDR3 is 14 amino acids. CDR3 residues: CAISGSGRTGELFF. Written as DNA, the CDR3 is TGTGCCATCAGTGGAAGCGGGAGAACCGGGGAGCTGTTTTTT.

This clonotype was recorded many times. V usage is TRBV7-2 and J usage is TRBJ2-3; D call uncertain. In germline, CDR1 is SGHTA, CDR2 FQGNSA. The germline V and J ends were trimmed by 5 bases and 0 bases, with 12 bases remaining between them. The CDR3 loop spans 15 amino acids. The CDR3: CASSPRASSTDTQYF. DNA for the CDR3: TGTGCCAGCAGCCCCCGGGCCTCTAGCACAGATACGCAGTATTTT.

The DNA for the CDR3 is TGTGCCAGCAGTACCCCGACAGTGGGAGAAAAACTGTTTTTT. It specifies CASSTPTVGEKLFF. The rearrangement joins TRBV6-6 to TRBJ1-4; D perhaps matches TRBD1 (5 bases). CDR3 size: 14 residues. In germline, CDR1 is MNHNY, CDR2 SVGAGI (reference sequence). Trimming left V 5 bases short and J 8 bases short, with 15 bases between.

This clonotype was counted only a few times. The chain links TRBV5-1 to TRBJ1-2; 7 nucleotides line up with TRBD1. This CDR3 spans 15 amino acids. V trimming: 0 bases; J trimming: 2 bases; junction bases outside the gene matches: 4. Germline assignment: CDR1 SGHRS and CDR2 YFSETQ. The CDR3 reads CASSLGDSFNYGYTF. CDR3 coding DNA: TGCGCCAGCAGCTTGGGGGACAGTTTCAACTATGGCTACACCTTC.

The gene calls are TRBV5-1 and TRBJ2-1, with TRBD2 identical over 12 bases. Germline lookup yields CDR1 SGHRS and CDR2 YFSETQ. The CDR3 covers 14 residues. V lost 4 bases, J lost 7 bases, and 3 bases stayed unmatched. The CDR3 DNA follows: TGCGCCAGCAGCCCTAGCGGGGGGGGGAATGAGCAGTTCTTC. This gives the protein CASSPSGGGNEQFF.

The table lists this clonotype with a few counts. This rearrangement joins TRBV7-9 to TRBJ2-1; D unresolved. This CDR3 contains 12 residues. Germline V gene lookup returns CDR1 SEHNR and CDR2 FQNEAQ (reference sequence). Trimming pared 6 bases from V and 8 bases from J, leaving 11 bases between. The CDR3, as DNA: TGTGCCAGCAGTGGACCCTTGGATGAGCAGTTCTTC. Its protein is CASSGPLDEQFF.

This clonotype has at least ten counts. The CDR3 loop reads CASSLGQGIGNEQFF. The DNA for the CDR3 is TGTGCCAGCAGCCTTGGACAGGGGATTGGCAATGAGCAGTTCTTC. The genes are TRBV7-9 and TRBJ2-1; 9 positions match TRBD1. The V gene end was trimmed by 5 bases and the J gene end by 6 bases; junction bases not matched to a gene: 8. Germline assignment: CDR1 SEHNR and CDR2 FQNEAQ (reference sequence). This CDR3 has 15 amino acids.

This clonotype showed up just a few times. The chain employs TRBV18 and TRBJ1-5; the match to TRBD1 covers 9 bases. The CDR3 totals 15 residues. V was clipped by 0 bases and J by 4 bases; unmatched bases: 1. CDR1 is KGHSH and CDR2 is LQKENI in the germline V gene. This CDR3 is CASSPPGQGNQPQHF. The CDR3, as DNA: TGTGCCAGCTCACCACCGGGACAGGGTAATCAGCCCCAGCATTTT.

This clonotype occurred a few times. DNA for the CDR3: TGTGCCAGTACCCCTCAATCGACTAGCGGGCCACTCAATGAGCAGTTCTTC. This codes for CASTPQSTSGPLNEQFF. The chain links TRBV19 to TRBJ2-1; 10 bases agree with TRBD2. The CDR3 has 17 amino acids. V lost 7 bases, J lost 6 bases, and 15 bases stayed unmatched. Germline V gene data show CDR1 as LNHDA and CDR2 as SQIVND (reference sequence).

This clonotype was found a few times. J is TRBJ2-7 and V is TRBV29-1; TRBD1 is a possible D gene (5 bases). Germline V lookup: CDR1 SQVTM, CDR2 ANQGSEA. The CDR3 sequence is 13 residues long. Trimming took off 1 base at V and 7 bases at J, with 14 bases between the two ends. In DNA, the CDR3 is TGCAGCGTTGAAGGTGGGGCCTTTAGGGAGCAGTACTTC. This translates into CSVEGGAFREQYF.

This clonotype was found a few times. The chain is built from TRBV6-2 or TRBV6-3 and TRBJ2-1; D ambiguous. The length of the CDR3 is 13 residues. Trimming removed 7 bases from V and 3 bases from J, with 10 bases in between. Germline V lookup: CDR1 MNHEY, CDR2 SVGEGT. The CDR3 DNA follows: TGTGCCAGCACCCTACGGAACTACAATGAGCAGTTCTTC. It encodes CASTLRNYNEQFF.

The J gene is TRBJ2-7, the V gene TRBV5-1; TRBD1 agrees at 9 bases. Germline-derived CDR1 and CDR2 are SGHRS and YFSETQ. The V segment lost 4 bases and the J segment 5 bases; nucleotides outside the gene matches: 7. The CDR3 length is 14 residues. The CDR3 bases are TGCGCCAGCAGCCGGGGACAGGGTTCGGACGAGCAGTACTTC. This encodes CASSRGQGSDEQYF.

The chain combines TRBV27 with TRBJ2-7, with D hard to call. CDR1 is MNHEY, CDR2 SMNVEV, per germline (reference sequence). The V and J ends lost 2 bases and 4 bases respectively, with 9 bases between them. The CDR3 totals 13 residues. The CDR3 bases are TGTGCCAGCAGTTTACGGGTAGGGTACGAGCAGTACTTC. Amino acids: CASSLRVGYEQYF.

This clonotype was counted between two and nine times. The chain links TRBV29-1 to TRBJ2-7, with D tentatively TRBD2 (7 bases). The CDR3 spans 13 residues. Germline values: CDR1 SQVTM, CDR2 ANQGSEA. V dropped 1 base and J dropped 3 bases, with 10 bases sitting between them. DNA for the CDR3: TGCAGCGTTGAAGGAAGGGGGGGCTACGAGCAGTACTTC. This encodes CSVEGRGGYEQYF.

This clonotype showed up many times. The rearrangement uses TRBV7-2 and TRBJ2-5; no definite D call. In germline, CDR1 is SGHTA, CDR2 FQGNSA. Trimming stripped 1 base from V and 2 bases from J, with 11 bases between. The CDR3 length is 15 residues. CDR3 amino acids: CASSLGAVLQETQYF. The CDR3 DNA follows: TGTGCCAGCAGCTTAGGGGCAGTCCTACAAGAGACCCAGTACTTC.